The text below deals with one T cell receptor (beta chain). What it binds is unknown. Profiling relied on immunoSEQ multiplex PCR, and the TCRdb table lists in-frame clones only, not all of them. Of about 3,500 clones in the sample, 45% to 55% were seen once. In the mixed lymphocyte reaction, cells were cocultured for less than 7 days at 37°C. The CDR3 length is 15 residues. V shed 2 bases, J shed 13 bases, and the junction held 8 bases outside the gene matches. CDR1 is SGHVS and CDR2 is FQNEAQ in the germline V gene. These data belong to a study of siplizumab effects on memory and regulatory T cells. Overall study findings and caveats: No more than a minor fraction of alloreactive clones could be traced back to unstimulated subsets.

This sequence was found in a human donor in good health; the cells came from an allogeneic mixed lymphocyte reaction. The chain recombines TRBV7-8 with TRBJ1-6; 10 bases are a match to TRBD1. Sample: CFSE-low (dividing) CD4+ T cells sorted from an allogeneic mixed lymphocyte reaction. The CDR3 sequence: CASSLRTGGLFPLHF. CDR3 nucleotides: TGTGCCAGCAGCTTACGGACAGGGGGACTTTTTCCCCTCCACTTT.